This T cell receptor (beta chain) was sequenced for a study of Ad26.COV2.S vaccination and SARS-CoV-2 variants. Study-wide findings and caveats: Measures of TCR breadth and depth may have fallen short of total T cell responses. Spike-specific TCR breadth was greater after Ad26.COV2.S than placebo.

Germline V gene lookup returns CDR1 SEHNR and CDR2 FQNEAQ (reference sequence). The V end was cut by 0 bases, the J end by 6 bases, with 12 bases between. The CDR3 covers 14 residues. Assay: immunoSEQ multiplex PCR; the TCRdb copy retains only in-frame clones and omits some. The sample contains about 330,000 clones, under 90% of which appear only once. Treatment noted: roughly 20 received Ad26.COV2.S at low or high dose, single or two shots; 5 received placebo; per-sample allocation not given. Sampling occurred on day 63 after the first vaccine or placebo injection. Details on this clone: The antigen remains undetermined.

The chain couples TRBV7-9 to TRBJ2-7; D remains unclear. Sequences were derived from peripheral blood, sampled in a trial of Ad26.COV2.S vaccine versus placebo. The clonotype was recovered from a person aged 18-65 years who received the Ad26.COV2.S COVID-19 vaccine or a placebo. DNA for the CDR3: TGTGCCAGCAGCTTAGCGCAGGCGTTAGGCGAGCAGTACTTC. Protein: CASSLAQALGEQYF.